The sequence of this TCR beta chain was determined in a study of blood T cell repertoires in COVID-19. Study-level information: PBMCs, B-cell-depleted T cells, or T cells provided the cDNA or gDNA that made up the material.

The method was immunoSEQ multiplex PCR; TCRdb's version includes in-frame clones alone and lacks a portion of them. Altogether about 260,000 clones are present, around 90% being singletons, with the ten largest covering about 5%. Seattle patients were enrolled during active infection and followed longitudinally. Germline CDR1 reads SGDLS; CDR2 reads YYNGEE. There are 14 residues in the CDR3. The V gene end was trimmed by 4 bases and the J gene end by 6 bases; junction bases not matched to a gene: 9. The sample consisted of peripheral blood. The sequence derives from a woman between 55 and 75 years old with COVID-19, enrolled during active disease. The V and J genes are TRBV9 and TRBJ1-1, with 7 nucleotides matching TRBD1. As DNA, the CDR3 is TGTGCCAGCAGCCCACAGGGACAGACAGCTGAAGCTTTCTTT. It specifies CASSPQGQTAEAFF.